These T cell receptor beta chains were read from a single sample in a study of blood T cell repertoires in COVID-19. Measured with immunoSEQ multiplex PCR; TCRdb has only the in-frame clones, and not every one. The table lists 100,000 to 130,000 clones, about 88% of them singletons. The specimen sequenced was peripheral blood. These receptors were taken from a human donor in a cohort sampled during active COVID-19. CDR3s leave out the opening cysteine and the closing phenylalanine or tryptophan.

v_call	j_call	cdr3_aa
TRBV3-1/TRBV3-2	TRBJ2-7	ASSQGAGYEQY
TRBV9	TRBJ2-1	ASSVGLSGRYNEQF
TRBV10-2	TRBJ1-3	ASSGIQGIGNTIY
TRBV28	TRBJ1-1	ASSFQGGRTEAF
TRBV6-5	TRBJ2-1	ASSSFEGEQF
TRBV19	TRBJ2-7	ASSISRTGYEQY
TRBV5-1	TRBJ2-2	ASSLYLTGAGELF
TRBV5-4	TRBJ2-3	ASSPGLAGATDTQY
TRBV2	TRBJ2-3	ASSKIAGGRTDTQY
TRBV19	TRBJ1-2	ASGMKAEGTFGYT
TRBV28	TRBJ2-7	ASSLGAYEQY
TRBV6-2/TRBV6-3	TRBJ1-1	ASSYSLYTEAF
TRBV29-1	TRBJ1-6	SVRQGRDSPLH
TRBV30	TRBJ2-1	AWSKGLADNEQF
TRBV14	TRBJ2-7	ASSPSGNYYEQY
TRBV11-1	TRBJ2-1	ATRGLAGDEQF
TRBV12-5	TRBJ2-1	ASGPRGSSYNEQF
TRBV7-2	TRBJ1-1	ASSLARVGAF
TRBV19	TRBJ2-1	ASSIWLASYNEQF
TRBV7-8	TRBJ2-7	ASSFSQGRGYEQY
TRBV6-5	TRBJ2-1	ASSYGGASGKGEQF
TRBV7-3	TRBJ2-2	ASRAEGGVGTGELF
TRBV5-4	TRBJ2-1	ASRETAYNEQF
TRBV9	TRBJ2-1	ASSANGLAGANEQF
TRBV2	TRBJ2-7	ASRGLAGTYEQY
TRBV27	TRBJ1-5	ASRRRGGQGTLGGQPQH
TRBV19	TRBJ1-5	ASSMVQGGNQPQH
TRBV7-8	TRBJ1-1	AGSRDRNTEAF
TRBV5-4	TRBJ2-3	ASVDRARGDTQY
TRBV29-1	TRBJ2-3	SVEPAGQRTDTQY
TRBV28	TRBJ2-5	ASSSGQGTETQY
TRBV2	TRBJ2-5	ASRVAGNKETQY
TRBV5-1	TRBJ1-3	ASSPGKGLGNTIY
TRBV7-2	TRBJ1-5	ASSYWTGGNQPQH
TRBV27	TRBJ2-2	AIPCGGPTGELF
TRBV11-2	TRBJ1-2	ASSLGRGSYYGYT
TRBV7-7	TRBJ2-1	ASSLGTRDNEQF
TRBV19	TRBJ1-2	ASTPLGGTGYT
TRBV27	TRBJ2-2	ASSLWARGNTGELF
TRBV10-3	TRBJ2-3	AISPLAGSADTQY
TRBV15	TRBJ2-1	ATSRDDRGLNEQF
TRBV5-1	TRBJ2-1	ASSSALAGVNEQF
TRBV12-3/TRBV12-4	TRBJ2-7	ASRDRGYEQY
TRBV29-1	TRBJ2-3	SGSGTHATATDTQY
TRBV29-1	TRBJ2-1	SVLLAGYNEQF
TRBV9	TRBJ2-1	ASSVATAGGYNEQF
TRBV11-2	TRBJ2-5	ASRPDSLQETQY
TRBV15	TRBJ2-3	ATSRVLAGRRDTQY
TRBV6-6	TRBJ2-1	ASSSGDNEQF
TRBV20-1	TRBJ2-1	SASSGSPGYNEQF
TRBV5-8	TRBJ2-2	ASSQYRGKDTGELF
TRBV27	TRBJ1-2	ASSPWTGKGYGYT
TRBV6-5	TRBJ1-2	ATQVGGDGYT
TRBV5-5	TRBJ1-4	ASSQATATNEKLF
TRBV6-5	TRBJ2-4	ASTLGAKNIQY
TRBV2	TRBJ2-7	ASSEARSLGVTYEQY
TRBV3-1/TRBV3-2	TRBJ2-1	ASSPGSGSYNEQF
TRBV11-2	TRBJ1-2	ASSLGAGWDGYT
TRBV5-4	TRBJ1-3	ASSFREMVGNTIY
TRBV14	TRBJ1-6	ASSQHGGGSPLH